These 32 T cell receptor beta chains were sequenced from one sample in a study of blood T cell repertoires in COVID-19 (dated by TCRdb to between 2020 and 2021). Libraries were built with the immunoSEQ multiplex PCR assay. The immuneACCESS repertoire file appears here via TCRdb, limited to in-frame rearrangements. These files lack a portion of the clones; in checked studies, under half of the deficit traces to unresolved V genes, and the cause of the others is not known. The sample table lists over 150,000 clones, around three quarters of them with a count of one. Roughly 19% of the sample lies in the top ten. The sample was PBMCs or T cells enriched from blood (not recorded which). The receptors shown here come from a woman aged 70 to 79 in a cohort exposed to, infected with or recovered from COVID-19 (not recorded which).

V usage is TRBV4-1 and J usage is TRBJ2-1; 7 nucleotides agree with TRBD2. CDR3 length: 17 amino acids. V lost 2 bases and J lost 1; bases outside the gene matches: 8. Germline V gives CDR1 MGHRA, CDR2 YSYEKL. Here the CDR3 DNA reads TGCGCCAGCAGCCAATCCGTCCTTAGCGGGTCCTACAATGAGCAGTTCTTC. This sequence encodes CASSQSVLSGSYNEQFF.

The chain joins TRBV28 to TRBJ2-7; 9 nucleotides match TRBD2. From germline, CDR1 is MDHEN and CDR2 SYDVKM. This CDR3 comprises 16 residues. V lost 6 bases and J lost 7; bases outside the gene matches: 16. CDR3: CASSPRTSDKGGEQYF. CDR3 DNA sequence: TGTGCCAGCAGCCCTAGGACTAGCGACAAGGGGGGGGAGCAGTACTTC.

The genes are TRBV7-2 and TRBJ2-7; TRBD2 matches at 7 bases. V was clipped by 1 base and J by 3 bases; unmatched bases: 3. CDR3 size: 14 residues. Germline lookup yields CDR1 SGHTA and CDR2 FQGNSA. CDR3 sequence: CASSLVGTNYEQYF. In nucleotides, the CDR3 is TGTGCCAGCAGCTTAGTCGGGACTAACTACGAGCAGTACTTC. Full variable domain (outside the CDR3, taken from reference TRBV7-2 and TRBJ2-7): GAGVSQSPSNKVTEKGKDVELRCDPISGHTALYWYRQSLGQGLEFLIYFQGNSAPDKSGLPSDRFSAERTGGSVSTLTIQRTQQEDSAVYLCASSLVGTNYEQYFGPGTRLTVT.

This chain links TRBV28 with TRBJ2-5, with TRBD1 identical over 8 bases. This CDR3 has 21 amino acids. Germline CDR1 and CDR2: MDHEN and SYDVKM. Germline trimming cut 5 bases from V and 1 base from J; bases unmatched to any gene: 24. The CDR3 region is CASSPRRVSRTGRYLQETQYF. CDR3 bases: TGTGCCAGCAGTCCAAGACGTGTGTCCAGGACAGGGCGCTATCTCCAAGAGACCCAGTACTTC.

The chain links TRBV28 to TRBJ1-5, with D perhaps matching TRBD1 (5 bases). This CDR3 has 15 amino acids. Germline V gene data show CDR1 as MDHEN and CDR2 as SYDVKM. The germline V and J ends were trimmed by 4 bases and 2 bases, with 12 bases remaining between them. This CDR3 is CASSSSAGGNQPQHF. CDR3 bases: TGTGCCAGCAGTTCCTCGGCGGGGGGCAATCAGCCCCAGCATTTT.

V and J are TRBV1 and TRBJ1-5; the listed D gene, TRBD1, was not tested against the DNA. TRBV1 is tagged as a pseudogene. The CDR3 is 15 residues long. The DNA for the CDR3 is TGCACCAGCAGCCGAGCGGGACAGGAGGAGGGGGCCCAGCATTTT. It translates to CTSSRAGQEEGAQHF.

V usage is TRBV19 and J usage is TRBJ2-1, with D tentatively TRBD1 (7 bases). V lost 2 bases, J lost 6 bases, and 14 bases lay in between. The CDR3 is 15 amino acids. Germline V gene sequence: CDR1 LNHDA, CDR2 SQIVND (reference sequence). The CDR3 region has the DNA TGTGCCAGTAGTATATGGGGCAGGGGGGCCAATGAGCAGTTCTTC. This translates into CASSIWGRGANEQFF.

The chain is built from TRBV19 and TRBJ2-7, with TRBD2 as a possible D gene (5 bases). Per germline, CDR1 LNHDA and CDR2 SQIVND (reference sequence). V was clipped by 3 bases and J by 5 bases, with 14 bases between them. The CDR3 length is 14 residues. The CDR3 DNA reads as TGTGCCAGTAGTATGCGGGTTTATGGCAACGAGCAGTACTTC. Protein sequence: CASSMRVYGNEQYF.

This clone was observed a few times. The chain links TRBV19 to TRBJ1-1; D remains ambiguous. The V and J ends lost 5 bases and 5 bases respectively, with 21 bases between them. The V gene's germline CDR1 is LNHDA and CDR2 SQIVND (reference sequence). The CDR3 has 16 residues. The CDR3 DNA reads TGTGCCAGTAGTGTTAGCCGACGAGGGCGTGGGACTGAAGCTTTCTTT. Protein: CASSVSRRGRGTEAFF.

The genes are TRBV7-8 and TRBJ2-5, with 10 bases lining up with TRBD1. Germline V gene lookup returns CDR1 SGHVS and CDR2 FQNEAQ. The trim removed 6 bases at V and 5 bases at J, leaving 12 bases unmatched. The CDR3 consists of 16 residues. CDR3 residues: CASRGTGATRIETQYF. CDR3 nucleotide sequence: TGTGCCAGCAGGGGGACAGGGGCTACCCGGATTGAGACCCAGTACTTC.

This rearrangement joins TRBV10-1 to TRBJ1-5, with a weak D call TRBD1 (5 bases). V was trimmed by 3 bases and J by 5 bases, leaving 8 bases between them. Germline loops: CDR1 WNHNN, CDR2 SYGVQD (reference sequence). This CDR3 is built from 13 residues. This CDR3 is CASSDRVDQPQHF. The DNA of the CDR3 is TGCGCCAGCAGTGACAGGGTAGATCAGCCCCAGCATTTT.

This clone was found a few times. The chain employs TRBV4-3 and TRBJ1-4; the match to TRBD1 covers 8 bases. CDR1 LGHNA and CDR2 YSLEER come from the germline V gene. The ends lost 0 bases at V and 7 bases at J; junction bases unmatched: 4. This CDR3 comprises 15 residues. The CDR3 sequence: CASSQDFRGPEKLFF. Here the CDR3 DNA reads TGCGCCAGCAGCCAAGATTTCAGGGGGCCTGAAAAACTGTTTTTT.

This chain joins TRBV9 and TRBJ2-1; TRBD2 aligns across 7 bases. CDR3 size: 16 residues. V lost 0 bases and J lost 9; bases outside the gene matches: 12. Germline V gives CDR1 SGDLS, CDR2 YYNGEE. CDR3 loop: CASSVGGGEGPIEQFF. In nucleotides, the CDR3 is TGTGCCAGCAGCGTAGGAGGAGGGGAGGGCCCAATTGAGCAGTTCTTC. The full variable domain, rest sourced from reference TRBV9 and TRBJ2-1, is DSGVTQTPKHLITATGQRVTLRCSPRSGDLSVYWYQQSLDQGLQFLIQYYNGEERAKGNILERFSAQQFPDLHSELNLSSLELGDSALYFCASSVGGGEGPIEQFFGPGTRLTVL.

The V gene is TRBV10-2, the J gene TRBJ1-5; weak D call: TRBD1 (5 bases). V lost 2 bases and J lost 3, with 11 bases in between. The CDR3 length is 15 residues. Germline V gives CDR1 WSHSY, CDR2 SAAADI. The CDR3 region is CASSEGDSYNQPQHF. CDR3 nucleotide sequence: TGCGCCAGCAGTGAGGGCGACAGTTACAATCAGCCCCAGCATTTT.

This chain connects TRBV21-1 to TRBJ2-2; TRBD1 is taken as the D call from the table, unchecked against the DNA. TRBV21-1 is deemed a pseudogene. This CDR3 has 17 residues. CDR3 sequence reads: CASSKDSWGSFTGELFF. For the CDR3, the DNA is TGTGCCAGCAGCAAAGATTCGTGGGGCAGCTTCACCGGGGAGCTGTTTTTT.

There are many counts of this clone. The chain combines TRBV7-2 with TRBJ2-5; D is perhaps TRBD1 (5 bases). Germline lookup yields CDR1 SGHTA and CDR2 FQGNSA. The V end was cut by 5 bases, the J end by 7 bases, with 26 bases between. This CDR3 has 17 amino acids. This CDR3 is CASSPSPGLFWGGTQYF. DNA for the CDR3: TGTGCCAGCAGCCCGTCCCCGGGCCTCTTTTGGGGCGGGACCCAGTACTTC.

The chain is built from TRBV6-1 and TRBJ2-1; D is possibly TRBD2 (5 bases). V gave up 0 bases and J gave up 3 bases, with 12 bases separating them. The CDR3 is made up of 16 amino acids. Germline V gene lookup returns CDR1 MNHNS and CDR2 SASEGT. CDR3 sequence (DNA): TGTGCCAGCAGTGAAGCGCGGGTTGTGCTCTACAATGAGCAGTTCTTC. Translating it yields CASSEARVVLYNEQFF.

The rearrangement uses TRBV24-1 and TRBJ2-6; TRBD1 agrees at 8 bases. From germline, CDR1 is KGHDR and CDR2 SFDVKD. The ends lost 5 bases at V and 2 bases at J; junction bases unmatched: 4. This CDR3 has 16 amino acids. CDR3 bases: TGTGCCACCAGTGGTGACAGGGGTGCTGGGGCCAACGTCCTGACTTTC. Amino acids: CATSGDRGAGANVLTF.

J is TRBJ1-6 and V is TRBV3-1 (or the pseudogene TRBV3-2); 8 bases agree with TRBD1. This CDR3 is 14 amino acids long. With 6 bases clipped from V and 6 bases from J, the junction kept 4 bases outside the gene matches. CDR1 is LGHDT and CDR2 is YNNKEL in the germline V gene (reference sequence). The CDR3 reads CASRPRGPNSPLHF. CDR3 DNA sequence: TGTGCCAGCAGGCCCAGGGGGCCTAATTCACCCCTCCACTTT.

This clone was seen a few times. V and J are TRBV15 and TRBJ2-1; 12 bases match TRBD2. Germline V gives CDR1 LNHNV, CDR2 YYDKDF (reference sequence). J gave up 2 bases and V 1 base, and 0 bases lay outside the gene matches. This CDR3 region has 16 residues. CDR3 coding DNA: TGTGCCACCAGCAGAGGACTAGCGGGAGCCTACAATGAGCAGTTCTTC. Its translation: CATSRGLAGAYNEQFF.

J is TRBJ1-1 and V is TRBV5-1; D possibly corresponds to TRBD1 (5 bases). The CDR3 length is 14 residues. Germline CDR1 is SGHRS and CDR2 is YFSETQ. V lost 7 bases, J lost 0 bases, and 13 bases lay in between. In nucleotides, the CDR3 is TGCGCCAGCTCGGAACAGGTGGTGAACACTGAAGCTTTCTTT. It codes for CASSEQVVNTEAFF.

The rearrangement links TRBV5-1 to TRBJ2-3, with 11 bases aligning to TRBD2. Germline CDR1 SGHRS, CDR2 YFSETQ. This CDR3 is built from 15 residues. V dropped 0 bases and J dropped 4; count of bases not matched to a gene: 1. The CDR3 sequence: CASSLAGLAADTQYF. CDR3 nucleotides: TGCGCCAGCAGCTTGGCGGGACTAGCGGCAGATACGCAGTATTTT.

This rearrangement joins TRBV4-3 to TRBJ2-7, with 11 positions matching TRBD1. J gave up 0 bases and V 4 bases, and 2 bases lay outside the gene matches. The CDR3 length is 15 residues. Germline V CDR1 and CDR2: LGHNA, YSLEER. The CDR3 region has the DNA TGCGCCAGCAGCCCCGGGACAGGGGGCTCCTACGAGCAGTACTTC. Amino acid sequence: CASSPGTGGSYEQYF.

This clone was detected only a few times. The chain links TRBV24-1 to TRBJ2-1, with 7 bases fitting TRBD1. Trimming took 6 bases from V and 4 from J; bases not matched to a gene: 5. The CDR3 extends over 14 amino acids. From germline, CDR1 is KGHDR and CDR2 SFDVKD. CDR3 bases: TGTGCCACCAGTTCCACAGGGGCTTACAATGAGCAGTTCTTC. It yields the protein CATSSTGAYNEQFF.

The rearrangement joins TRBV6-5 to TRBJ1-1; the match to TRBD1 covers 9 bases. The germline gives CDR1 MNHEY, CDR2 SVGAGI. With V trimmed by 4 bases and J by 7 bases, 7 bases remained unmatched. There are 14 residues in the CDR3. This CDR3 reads CASSFRDRAGEAFF. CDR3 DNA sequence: TGTGCCAGCAGTTTCCGGGACAGGGCCGGTGAAGCTTTCTTT.

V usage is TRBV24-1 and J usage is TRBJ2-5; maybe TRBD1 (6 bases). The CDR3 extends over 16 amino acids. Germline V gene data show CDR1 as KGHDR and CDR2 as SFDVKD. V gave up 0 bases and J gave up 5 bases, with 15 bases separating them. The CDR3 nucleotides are TGTGCCACCAGTGATTTGCACAGGGATAATGGGGAGACCCAGTACTTC. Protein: CATSDLHRDNGETQYF.

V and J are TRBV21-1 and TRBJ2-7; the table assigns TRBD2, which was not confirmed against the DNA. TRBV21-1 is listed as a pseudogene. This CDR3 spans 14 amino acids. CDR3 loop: CASGPSGSSYEQYF. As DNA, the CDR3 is TGTGCCAGCGGCCCTAGCGGCAGCTCCTACGAGCAGTACTTC.

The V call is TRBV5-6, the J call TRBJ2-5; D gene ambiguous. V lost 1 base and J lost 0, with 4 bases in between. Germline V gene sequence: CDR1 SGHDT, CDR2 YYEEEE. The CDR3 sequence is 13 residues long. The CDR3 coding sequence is TGTGCCAGCAGCTTGAGCCACCAAGAGACCCAGTACTTC. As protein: CASSLSHQETQYF.

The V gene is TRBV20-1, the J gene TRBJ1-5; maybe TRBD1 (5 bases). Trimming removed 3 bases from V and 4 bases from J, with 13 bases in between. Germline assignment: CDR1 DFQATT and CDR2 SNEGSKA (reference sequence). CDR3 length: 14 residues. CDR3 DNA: TGCAGTGCTAGTCAGGGCAGGGAAAATCAGCCCCAGCATTTT. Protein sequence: CSASQGRENQPQHF.

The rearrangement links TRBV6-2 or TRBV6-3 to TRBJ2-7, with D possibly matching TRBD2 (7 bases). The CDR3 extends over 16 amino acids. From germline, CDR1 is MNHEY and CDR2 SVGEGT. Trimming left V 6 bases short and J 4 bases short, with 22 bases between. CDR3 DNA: TGTGCCAGCAGCTGGGGACTACAGGGACCGGATTACGAGCAGTACTTC. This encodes CASSWGLQGPDYEQYF.

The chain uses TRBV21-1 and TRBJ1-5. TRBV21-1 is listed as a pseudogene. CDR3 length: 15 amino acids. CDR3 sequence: CASSKRKKGDQPQHF. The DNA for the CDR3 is TGTGCCAGCAGCAAAAGAAAGAAAGGAGATCAGCCCCAGCATTTT.

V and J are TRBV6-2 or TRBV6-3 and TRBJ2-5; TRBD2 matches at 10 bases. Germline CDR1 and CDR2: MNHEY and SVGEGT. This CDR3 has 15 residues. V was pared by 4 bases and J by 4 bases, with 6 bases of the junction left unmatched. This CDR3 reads CASSSPSGRGETQYF. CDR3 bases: TGTGCCAGCAGTTCCCCGAGCGGGAGGGGAGAGACCCAGTACTTC.